The rows below give T cell receptor beta chains drawn from one sample of a study of cytomegalovirus exposure and HLA in healthy donors. TCRdb's copy holds only in-frame clones and misses some; the assay was immunoSEQ multiplex PCR. The sample consists of 200,000 or so clones, 70% to 80% of them appearing once. Sequences were obtained from PBMCs. These receptors were taken from a woman in her twenties or thirties in good health and CMV-seropositive. Each CDR3 is given with its conserved first and last residue. A D gene is named only where the DNA matches it firmly. Clone size, where shown, is once, few, many, or a class for clones that have expanded.

-	-	TRBV28	TRBJ1-5	CASREGRNQPQHF	TGTGCCAGCAGGGAGGGTCGCAATCAGCCCCAGCATTTT
-	-	TRBV7-8	TRBJ1-1	CASSFLAGVGAFF	TGTGCCAGCAGCTTCCTGGCGGGGGTAGGGGCTTTCTTT
TRBD2	-	TRBV28	TRBJ2-7	CATGAGPQINYEQYF	TGTGCCACCGGAGCGGGGCCCCAGATAAACTACGAGCAGTACTTC
-	-	TRBV6-1	TRBJ1-5	CASSEPMRQSQPQHF	TGTGCCAGCAGTGAACCCATGCGGCAGTCTCAGCCCCAGCATTTT
TRBD2	-	TRBV2	TRBJ2-1	CASSIYSGLNYNEQFF	TGTGCCAGCAGCATATATAGCGGGTTGAACTACAATGAGCAGTTCTTC
-	-	TRBV23-1	TRBJ2-7	CAEQRSYEQYF	TGCGCCGAGCAACGGTCCTACGAGCAGTACTTC
TRBD2	-	TRBV4-3	TRBJ2-5	CASSQDGTSGGETQYF	TGCGCCAGCAGCCAAGATGGGACTAGCGGGGGCGAGACCCAGTACTTC
TRBD1	medium-sized	TRBV4-3	TRBJ1-5	CASSRGTGAFQPQHF	TGCGCCAGCAGCCGAGGGACAGGGGCCTTTCAGCCCCAGCATTTT
-	-	TRBV7-2	TRBJ1-1	CASSRRGQANTEAFF	TGTGCCAGCAGTCGCCGCGGGCAGGCGAACACTGAAGCTTTCTTT
-	-	TRBV4-3	TRBJ2-7	CASSQEPSADEQYF	TGCGCCAGCAGCCAAGAGCCGTCTGCGGACGAGCAGTACTTC
-	once	TRBV30	TRBJ2-7	CAWSVSNWGVYEQYF	TGTGCCTGGAGTGTATCCAACTGGGGAGTCTACGAGCAGTACTTC
-	-	TRBV28	TRBJ1-5	CATGWESYSNQPQHF	TGTGCTACCGGATGGGAGTCGTATAGCAATCAGCCCCAGCATTTT
TRBD2	-	TRBV28	TRBJ2-5	CASRLRAGVGRETQYF	TGTGCCAGCAGGCTAAGGGCGGGAGTTGGAAGAGAGACCCAGTACTTC
TRBD1	-	TRBV7-2	TRBJ1-2	CASSSRTGGRYGYTF	TGTGCCAGCAGCTCCAGGACAGGGGGAAGATATGGCTACACCTTC
-	-	TRBV7-2	TRBJ1-3	CASSLQGTANSGNTIYF	TGTGCCAGCAGCTTACAGGGCACGGCAAACTCTGGAAACACCATATATTTT
TRBD1	-	TRBV11-2	TRBJ1-4	CASSVDRGLGEKLFF	TGTGCCAGCAGCGTCGACAGGGGTTTAGGGGAAAAACTGTTTTTT
-	-	TRBV4-3	TRBJ1-5	CASSQEAGWINQPQHF	TGCGCCAGCAGCCAAGAGGCAGGCTGGATTAATCAGCCCCAGCATTTT
TRBD2	few	TRBV4-2	TRBJ2-3	CASSQAPGLAGGDTQYF	TGTGCCAGCAGCCAGGCCCCGGGACTAGCGGGGGGGGATACGCAGTATTTT
-	-	TRBV5-1	TRBJ2-2	CASSSQPGKNTGELFF	TGCGCCAGCAGCTCGCAACCGGGAAAGAATACCGGGGAGCTGTTTTTT
TRBD2	-	TRBV19	TRBJ2-5	CASSSGLAVQTQYF	TGTGCCAGTAGTTCTGGACTAGCGGTCCAGACCCAGTACTTC
TRBD1	-	TRBV7-9	TRBJ2-7	CASSPGDRKIYEQYF	TGTGCCAGCAGCCCCGGGGACAGGAAAATCTACGAGCAGTACTTC
TRBD1	-	TRBV29-1	TRBJ1-1	CSVRDRFNTEAFF	TGCAGCGTGAGGGACAGATTTAACACTGAAGCTTTCTTT
TRBD2	-	TRBV19	TRBJ2-7	CASSEGLAGAYEQYF	TGTGCCAGTAGTGAGGGACTAGCGGGAGCCTACGAGCAGTACTTC
TRBD2	-	TRBV7-2	TRBJ2-7	CASSLGPHTSGYEQYF	TGTGCCAGCAGCTTAGGGCCCCACACTAGCGGCTACGAGCAGTACTTC
TRBD1	-	TRBV6-5	TRBJ2-1	CASTAGDRAYNEQFF	TGTGCCAGCACGGCCGGAGACAGGGCCTACAATGAGCAGTTCTTC
TRBD1	-	TRBV27	TRBJ1-5	CASRKGQEGQPQHF	TGTGCCAGCAGAAAAGGACAGGAAGGGCAGCCCCAGCATTTT
TRBD1	-	TRBV14	TRBJ2-1	CASNFRDRETEQFF	TGTGCCAGCAACTTCAGGGACAGGGAGACTGAGCAGTTCTTC
TRBD2	-	TRBV18	TRBJ2-1	CASSPTGLADYNEQFF	TGTGCCAGCTCTCCTACAGGACTAGCGGATTACAATGAGCAGTTCTTC
-	-	TRBV4-2	TRBJ1-4	CASSNHRVTNEKLFF	TGTGCCAGCAGCAACCACAGGGTAACTAATGAAAAACTGTTTTTT
-	few	TRBV6-1	TRBJ2-3	CASSDPSSTDTQYF	TGTGCCAGCAGTGATCCTTCTAGCACAGATACGCAGTATTTT
TRBD1	-	TRBV28	TRBJ1-4	CASSQGDSLWEKLFF	TGTGCCAGCAGTCAAGGGGACAGCCTGTGGGAAAAACTGTTTTTT
-	few	TRBV10-3	TRBJ1-6	CAISDPRATYNSPLHF	TGTGCCATCAGTGACCCCAGGGCAACCTATAATTCACCCCTCCACTTT
-	-	TRBV5-1	TRBJ1-1	CASSLEAGAAEAFF	TGCGCCAGCAGCTTGGAGGCAGGGGCCGCCGAAGCTTTCTTT
TRBD2	-	TRBV19	TRBJ2-1	CASSVASGSYNEQFF	TGTGCCAGTAGTGTGGCTAGCGGGAGCTACAATGAGCAGTTCTTC
TRBD2	-	TRBV18	TRBJ2-1	CASSTPASGYNEQFF	TGTGCCAGCTCCACCCCGGCTAGCGGGTACAATGAGCAGTTCTTC
-	-	TRBV6-1	TRBJ2-7	CASSEAGVEEQYF	TGTGCCAGCAGTGAAGCGGGAGTAGAGGAGCAGTACTTC
TRBD1	-	TRBV4-2	TRBJ1-1	CASSPGSGGGLGDTEAFF	TGTGCCAGCAGCCCCGGGTCAGGGGGCGGGCTTGGGGACACTGAAGCTTTCTTT
-	-	TRBV6-1	TRBJ2-7	CASSVSVYEQYF	TGTGCCAGCAGTGTCAGCGTTTACGAGCAGTACTTC
TRBD2	-	TRBV5-1	TRBJ2-5	CASSFITSGETQYF	TGCGCCAGCAGCTTCATTACTAGCGGAGAGACCCAGTACTTC